Listed below are T cell receptor beta chains from one sample, sequenced in a study of shared clonotypes between healthy human individuals. Assay used: immunoSEQ multiplex PCR; TCRdb lists only in-frame clones, some missing. In the table there are about 1 million clones, about three quarters of which are singletons. The sample consisted of memory CD4+ T cells sorted from blood. These receptors were obtained from a man between 18 and 35 years old in good health. The CDR3 runs from the conserved cysteine through the conserved F or W. D genes are given only for firm matches. Part of the rows lack a size; the others show once, few, many or a class for expanded clones.

d_gene	v_gene	j_gene	abundance	CDR3nt	CDR3aa
TRBD1	TRBV5-6	TRBJ1-5	-	TGTGCCAGCAGCTTGTGGGACAGGGAAAATCAGCCCCAGCATTTT	CASSLWDRENQPQHF
TRBD2	TRBV5-1	TRBJ2-7	-	TGCGCCAGCAGCTTGGTTGCTAGCGGGGGGCACGAGCAGTACTTC	CASSLVASGGHEQYF
TRBD1	TRBV19	TRBJ2-7	few	TGTGCCAGTAGTATAAAACAGGGGGGTTACGAGCAGTACTTC	CASSIKQGGYEQYF
TRBD2	TRBV19	TRBJ2-1	few	TGTGCCAGTCTCAAGGGACTAGCGGGAGACAATGAGCAGTTCTTC	CASLKGLAGDNEQFF
TRBD1	TRBV5-1	TRBJ1-1	-	TGCGCCAGCAGCTGGGACAGTTCTGAAGCTTTCTTT	CASSWDSSEAFF
-	TRBV19	TRBJ2-2	-	TGTGCCAGTAGTATGGGACGGGGGAGCTCGACGGGCGGGGAGCTGTTTTTT	CASSMGRGSSTGGELFF
-	TRBV5-1	TRBJ2-7	once	TGCGCCAGCAGCTTGGGCCAAGTCTCCTACGAGCAGTACTTC	CASSLGQVSYEQYF
-	TRBV5-1	TRBJ1-2	-	TGCGCCAGCAGGGATCAGGTCGGTGGTGGTAGCTACACCTTC	CASRDQVGGGSYTF
TRBD1	TRBV6-6	TRBJ1-6	-	TGTGCCAGCAGAGGGACAGGGGGCATGAATTCACCCCTCCACTTT	CASRGTGGMNSPLHF
-	TRBV2	TRBJ2-1	-	TGTGCCAGCAGTGAAGGTTGGGATGAGCAGTTCTTC	CASSEGWDEQFF
-	TRBV5-6	TRBJ1-1	-	TGTGCCAGCAGCCGACAGGTTCGGACTGAAGCTTTCTTT	CASSRQVRTEAFF
-	TRBV28	TRBJ2-7	once	TGTGCCAGCAGAAGACCGGGGGCAGCATCCATCGAGCAGTACTTC	CASRRPGAASIEQYF
-	TRBV18	TRBJ2-6	-	TGTGCCAGCTCACCAACAATGGGGGGGGCCAACGTCCTGACTTTC	CASSPTMGGANVLTF
-	TRBV20-1	TRBJ2-1	-	TGCAGTGCTAGAGATGTTGAGCAGTTCTTC	CSARDVEQFF
TRBD1	TRBV7-8	TRBJ1-2	-	TGTGCCAGCAGCCCGAGGGAGGGGGCTTTGTCCTATGGCTACACCTTC	CASSPREGALSYGYTF
TRBD1	TRBV13	TRBJ2-1	-	TGTGCCAGCACAGGGACAGGGGGCTACAATGAGCAGTTCTTC	CASTGTGGYNEQFF
TRBD1	TRBV4-3	TRBJ2-7	few	TGCGCCAGCAGCCACGCCACGCAGGGGGCGCAGTCCTACGAGCAGTACTTC	CASSHATQGAQSYEQYF
-	TRBV7-7	TRBJ1-6	-	TGTGCTAGCAGCCCTCCGGCAGGGCCTAGCTCCTATAATTCACCCCTCCACTTT	CASSPPAGPSSYNSPLHF
TRBD1	TRBV11-2	TRBJ2-7	-	TGTGCCAGCAGCTTAGATCTACTCGGGACAGGGGGCTACGAGCAGTACTTC	CASSLDLLGTGGYEQYF
TRBD1	TRBV5-1	TRBJ1-1	-	TGCGCCAGCAGCTCCTCCGGGACAGGGGTGACTGAAGCTTTCTTT	CASSSSGTGVTEAFF
TRBD1	TRBV7-9	TRBJ1-5	many	TGTGCCAGCAGCTTAGAAGGACAGGGAACTCAGCCCCAGCATTTT	CASSLEGQGTQPQHF
-	TRBV10-3	TRBJ2-3	-	TGTGCCATCGCTGGGGGGGCAGGGGCAGATACGCAGTATTTT	CAIAGGAGADTQYF
-	TRBV30	TRBJ2-3	-	TGTGCCTGGAGTCGGTTAGCGGTGAGCACAGATACGCAGTATTTT	CAWSRLAVSTDTQYF
TRBD1	TRBV7-8	TRBJ1-2	-	TGTGCCAGCAGCTCCCGGACAGGGAACTATGGCTACACCTTC	CASSSRTGNYGYTF
TRBD2	TRBV27	TRBJ2-2	-	TGTGCCAGCAGTTTGATGATAGCGGGAGTGTATACCGGGGAGCTGTTTTTT	CASSLMIAGVYTGELFF
-	TRBV18	TRBJ1-2	-	TGTGCCAGCTCGCCAGGGATAAGAGCGGAGGGCTACACCTTC	CASSPGIRAEGYTF
-	TRBV6-6	TRBJ1-5	once	TGTGCCAGTGCCAGACTTAGCAATCAGCCCCAGCATTTT	CASARLSNQPQHF
-	TRBV7-2	TRBJ2-7	-	TGTGCCAGCAGCTTAGTGCTCGGAAACTACGAGCAGTACTTC	CASSLVLGNYEQYF
-	TRBV6-5	TRBJ2-5	-	TGTGCCAGCTGGGCGGTGGCTAGCTGGGAGGAGACCCAGTACTTC	CASWAVASWEETQYF